The entry below gives a single T cell receptor beta chain sequence along with its context. The data belong to a study of blood T cell repertoires in COVID-19. Study overall: The United States, Italy and Spain supplied acute and convalescent COVID-19 samples. T cells, B-cell-depleted T cells, or PBMCs provided the cDNA or gDNA that served as material.

V dropped 0 bases and J dropped 1 base, with 7 bases sitting between them. The CDR3 is 14 residues long. Germline V gene lookup returns CDR1 SGDLS and CDR2 YYNGEE. In the original analysis: Amplification from reference gene primers served as the basis for estimated nucleated cell counts. Produced via immunoSEQ multiplex PCR; TCRdb's table is partial and in-frame only. The V and J calls and clone size are taken from that table; D and trimming were inferred from the DNA. This sample has over 250,000 clones, with roughly 85% found just once. This clonotype originated in a human donor in a cohort sampled during active COVID-19. V and J are TRBV9 and TRBJ1-1; D call uncertain. The sequenced sample was peripheral blood. DNA for the CDR3: TGTGCCAGCAGCGTAGCTATCAAGAACACTGAAGCTTTCTTT. It translates to CASSVAIKNTEAFF.